The clone carrying this T cell receptor (beta chain) showed up just a few times. Its target is unknown. This sample is drawn from a study of human T cells and chemical hapten exposure. Study observations and caveats: Significantly more large CDR3 similarity clusters were formed by expanded TCRs than by controls. No shift was seen in TCRs above 1 in 1000 frequency with DPC sensitization.

Individual cDNA molecules each carried unique molecular identifiers attached by the library. TCRdb reanalysed the RACE reads using MiXCR and keeps one entry per CDR3 protein. The sample lists about 80,000 distinct CDR3 sequences, approximately 14% seen once, with 4.6% in the top ten. Time point defined: pre-sensitization, week 0. This sample's treatment: therapeutic diphenylcyclopropenone sensitization with weekly scalp DPC. The sequence came from a woman in her forties or fifties with alopecia areata. Some clones in this sample may be carry-over from other donors' samples. Sample: whole blood, taken in connection with sensitization to the hapten diphenylcyclopropenone (DPC).

This chain's CDR3 is CASSQSRTSGTETQYF. In nucleotides, the CDR3 is TGCGCCAGCAGCCAATCCCGGACTAGCGGGACGGAGACCCAGTACTTC. This sequence joins TRBV4-1 and TRBJ2-5; 12 nucleotides align to TRBD2. This CDR3 region has 16 residues. The germline gives CDR1 MGHRA, CDR2 YSYEKL. The V segment lost 2 bases and the J segment 5 bases; nucleotides outside the gene matches: 6.